The 8 T cell receptor beta chains below were found in one sample sequenced in a study of T cells after yellow fever vaccination. One entry per CDR3 protein, called by TCRdb with MiXCR from the 5' RACE reads. This table has hundreds of thousands of distinct CDR3 sequences, approximately 16% appearing once. The source material was PBMCs, sampled 5 to 6 days after the first yellow fever vaccination. The receptors derive from a man in his late teens or twenties who received the YFV17D yellow fever vaccine.

This clonotype was recorded a few times. The chain carries TRBV5-1 and TRBJ1-1; possible D gene TRBD1, 5 bases. V was clipped by 5 bases and J by 3 bases, with 11 bases between them. CDR3 size: 13 residues. Germline-derived CDR1 and CDR2 are SGHRS and YFSETQ. The CDR3 DNA reads TGCGCCAGCAGTCCTACCAGGGACACTGAAGCTTTCTTT. Translating gives CASSPTRDTEAFF.

This rearrangement joins TRBV6-1 to TRBJ2-7; 8 bases are shared with TRBD1. CDR1 and CDR2 (germline): MNHNS, SASEGT. The CDR3 covers 13 residues. The J segment lost 4 bases and the V segment lost 6 bases, leaving 5 bases of the junction unmatched. As DNA, the CDR3 is TGTGCCAGCAGCCAGGGGGCTATATACGAGCAGTACGTC. It yields the protein CASSQGAIYEQYV.

This clonotype was detected a few times. The chain links TRBV7-3 to TRBJ2-5; tentatively, D is TRBD1 (6 bases). The V end lost 1 base, the J end lost 3 bases, and 21 bases lay between the germline ends. Germline assignment: CDR1 SGHTA and CDR2 FQGTGA. There are 18 residues in the CDR3. CDR3 in amino acids: CASSLSPPRTVNKETQYF. CDR3 nucleotide sequence: TGTGCCAGCAGCTTAAGTCCCCCCAGGACAGTGAATAAAGAGACCCAGTACTTC.

This clonotype was seen a handful of times. This chain joins TRBV3-1 and TRBJ1-5; unclear D gene. V was pared by 4 bases and J by 1 base, with 11 bases between. Germline V CDR1 and CDR2: LGHDT, YNNKEL (reference sequence). The CDR3 is made up of 15 amino acids. Here the CDR3 DNA reads TGTGCCAGCAGCCCTTCTGACCGGAGCAATCAGCCCCAGCATTTT. Translating gives CASSPSDRSNQPQHF. Using reference TRBV3-1 and TRBJ1-5 for the parts outside the CDR3, the full variable domain is DTAVSQTPKYLVTQMGNDKSIKCEQNLGHDTMYWYKQDSKKFLKIMFSYNNKELIINETVPNRFSPKSPDKAHLNLHINSLELGDSAVYFCASSPSDRSNQPQHFGDGTRLSIL.

The J gene is TRBJ2-2, the V gene TRBV9, with D possibly TRBD1 on 6 matching bases. This CDR3 is built from 15 residues. Trimming shortened V by 2 bases and J by 5 bases, and 13 bases separated the two germline ends. Germline CDR1 reads SGDLS; CDR2 reads YYNGEE. The CDR3 sequence: CASSVETQGTGELFF. In DNA, the CDR3 is TGTGCCAGCAGCGTGGAGACACAGGGAACCGGGGAGCTGTTTTTT.

This clonotype was recorded many times. The rearrangement joins TRBV12-3 or TRBV12-4 to TRBJ2-4, with D unclear. The CDR3 contains 14 residues. The V end lost 5 bases, the J end lost 1 base, and 9 bases lay between the germline ends. The CDR3 DNA is TGTGCCAGCAGTCCCCCCGGGGCCAAAAACATTCAGTACTTC. Its protein is CASSPPGAKNIQYF.

This clonotype was detected only a few times. CDR3 bases: TGCAGTGCTCCTAGCGGGGGGAATGGAGATACGCAGTATTTT. This translates into CSAPSGGNGDTQYF. This chain links TRBV20-1 with TRBJ2-3, with 11 bases fitting TRBD2. The CDR3 is 14 amino acids. V trimming: 5 bases; J trimming: 5 bases; junction bases outside the gene matches: 6. Germline V lookup: CDR1 DFQATT, CDR2 SNEGSKA (reference sequence).

This clonotype was seen a few times. This chain uses TRBV6-2 or TRBV6-3 with TRBJ2-1; D gene ambiguous. The CDR3 runs 14 residues. The germline V gene encodes CDR1 MNHEY and CDR2 SVGEGT. Trimming took off 4 bases at V and 6 bases at J, with 13 bases between the two ends. CDR3 nucleotides: TGTGCCAGCAGTTCTAGGGTCACGGGCAATGAGCAGTTCTTC. The encoded protein is CASSSRVTGNEQFF.